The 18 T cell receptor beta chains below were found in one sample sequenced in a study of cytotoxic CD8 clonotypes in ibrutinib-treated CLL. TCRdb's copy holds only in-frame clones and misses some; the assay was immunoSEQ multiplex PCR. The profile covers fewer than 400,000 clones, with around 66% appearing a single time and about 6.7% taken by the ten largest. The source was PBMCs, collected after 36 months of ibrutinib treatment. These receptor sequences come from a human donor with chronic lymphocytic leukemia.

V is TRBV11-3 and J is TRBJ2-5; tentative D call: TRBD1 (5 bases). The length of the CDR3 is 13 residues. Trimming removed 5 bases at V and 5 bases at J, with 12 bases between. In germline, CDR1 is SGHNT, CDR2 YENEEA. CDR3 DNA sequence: TGTGCCAGCAGCGTAGCAGGGTTGGAGACCCAGTACTTC. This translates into CASSVAGLETQYF.

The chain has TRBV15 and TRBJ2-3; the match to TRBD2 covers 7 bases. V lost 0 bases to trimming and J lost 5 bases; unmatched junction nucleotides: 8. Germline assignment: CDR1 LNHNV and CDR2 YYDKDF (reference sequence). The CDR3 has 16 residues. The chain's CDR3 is CATSRDFAGAGDTQYF. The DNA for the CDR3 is TGTGCCACCAGCAGAGATTTCGCGGGAGCGGGAGATACGCAGTATTTT.

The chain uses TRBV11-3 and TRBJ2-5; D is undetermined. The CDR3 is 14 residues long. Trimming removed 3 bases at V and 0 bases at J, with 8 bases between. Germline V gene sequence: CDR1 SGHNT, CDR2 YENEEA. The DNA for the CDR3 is TGTGCCAGCAGCTTCATGGGAAACCAAGAGACCCAGTACTTC. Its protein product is CASSFMGNQETQYF.

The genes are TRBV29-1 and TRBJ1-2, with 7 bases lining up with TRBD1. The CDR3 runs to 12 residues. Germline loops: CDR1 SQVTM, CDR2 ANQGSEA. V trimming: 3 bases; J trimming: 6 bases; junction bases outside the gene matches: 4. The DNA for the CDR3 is TGCAGCGTTGACTTAGGACAGGATGGCTACACCTTC. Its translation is CSVDLGQDGYTF. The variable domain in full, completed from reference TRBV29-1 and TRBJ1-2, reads SAVISQKPSRDICQRGTSLTIQCQVDSQVTMMFWYRQQPGQSLTLIATANQGSEATYESGFVIDKFPISRPNLTFSTLTVSNMSPEDSSIYLCSVDLGQDGYTFGSGTRLTVV.

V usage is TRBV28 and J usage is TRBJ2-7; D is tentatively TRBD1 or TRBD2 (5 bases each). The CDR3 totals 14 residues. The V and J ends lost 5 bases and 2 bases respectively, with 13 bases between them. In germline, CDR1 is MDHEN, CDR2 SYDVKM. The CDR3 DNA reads TGTGCCAGCAGTGAATGGGACGGGACCTACGAGCAGTACTTC. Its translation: CASSEWDGTYEQYF.

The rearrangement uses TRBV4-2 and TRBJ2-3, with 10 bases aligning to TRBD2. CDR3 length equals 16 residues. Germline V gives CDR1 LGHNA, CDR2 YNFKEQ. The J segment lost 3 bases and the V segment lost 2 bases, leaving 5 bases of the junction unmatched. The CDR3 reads CASSQSASGSTDTQYF. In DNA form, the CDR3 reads TGTGCCAGCAGCCAATCGGCTAGCGGGAGTACAGATACGCAGTATTTT.

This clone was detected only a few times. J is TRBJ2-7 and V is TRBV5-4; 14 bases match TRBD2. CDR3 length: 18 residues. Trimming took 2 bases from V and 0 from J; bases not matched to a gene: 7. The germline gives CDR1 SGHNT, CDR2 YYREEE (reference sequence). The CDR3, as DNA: TGTGCCAGCAGCTTAAAGGGACTAGCGGGGGCGCTCTCCTACGAGCAGTACTTC. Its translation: CASSLKGLAGALSYEQYF.

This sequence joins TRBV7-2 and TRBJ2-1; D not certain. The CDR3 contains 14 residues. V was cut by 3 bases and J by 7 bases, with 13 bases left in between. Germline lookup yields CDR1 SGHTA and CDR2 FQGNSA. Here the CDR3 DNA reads TGTGCCAGCAGCTTCCAGTACCCCGTGAATGAGCAGTTCTTC. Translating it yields CASSFQYPVNEQFF.

The CDR3, as DNA: TGCGCCAGCAGCCACTGGGCCACCGGGGAGCTGTTTTTT. It encodes CASSHWATGELFF. V gene TRBV4-1 combines with J gene TRBJ2-2; no clear D gene. The length of the CDR3 is 13 residues. Germline CDR1 and CDR2: MGHRA and YSYEKL. With 3 bases removed from V and 4 bases from J, the gap between germline ends came to 6 bases.

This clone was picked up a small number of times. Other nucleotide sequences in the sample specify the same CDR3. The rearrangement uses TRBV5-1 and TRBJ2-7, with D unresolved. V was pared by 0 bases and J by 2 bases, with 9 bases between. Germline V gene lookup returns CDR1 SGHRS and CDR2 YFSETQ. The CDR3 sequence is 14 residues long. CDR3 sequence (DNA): TGCGCCAGCAGCTTGGCAGGCCAGACCTACGAGCAGTACTTC. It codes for CASSLAGQTYEQYF.

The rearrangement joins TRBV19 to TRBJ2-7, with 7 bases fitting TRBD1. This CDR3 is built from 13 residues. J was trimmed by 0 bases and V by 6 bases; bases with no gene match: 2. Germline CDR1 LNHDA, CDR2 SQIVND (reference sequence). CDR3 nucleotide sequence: TGTGCCAGTAGCCACAGGGGCTCCTACGAGCAGTACTTC. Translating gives CASSHRGSYEQYF.

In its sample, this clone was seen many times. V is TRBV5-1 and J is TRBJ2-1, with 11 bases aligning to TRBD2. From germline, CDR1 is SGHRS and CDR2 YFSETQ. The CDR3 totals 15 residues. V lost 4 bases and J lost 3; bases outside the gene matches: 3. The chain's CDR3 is CASSDGTSGYNEQFF. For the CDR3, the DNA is TGCGCCAGCAGCGACGGGACTAGCGGCTACAATGAGCAGTTCTTC.

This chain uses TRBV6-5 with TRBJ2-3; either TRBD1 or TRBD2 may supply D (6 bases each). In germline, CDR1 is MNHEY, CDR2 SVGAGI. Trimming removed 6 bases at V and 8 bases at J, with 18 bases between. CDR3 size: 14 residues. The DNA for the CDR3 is TGTGCCAGCAGATCCGGGGGCACTAGTGTTACGCAGTATTTT. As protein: CASRSGGTSVTQYF.

CDR3 in amino acids: CASSLALGQQFF. The CDR3 region has the DNA TGTGCCAGCAGCTTAGCGCTAGGGCAGCAGTTCTTC. V is TRBV7-8 and J is TRBJ2-1; D gene uncertain. Trimming took 0 bases from V and 11 from J, leaving 8 bases between them. In germline, CDR1 is SGHVS, CDR2 FQNEAQ. The CDR3 has 12 amino acids.

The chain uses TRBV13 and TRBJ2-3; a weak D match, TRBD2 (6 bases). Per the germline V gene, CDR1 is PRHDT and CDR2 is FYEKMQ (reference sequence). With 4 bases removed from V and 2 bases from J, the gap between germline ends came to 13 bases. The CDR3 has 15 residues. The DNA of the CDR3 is TGTGCCAGCAGCTCAACTAGCCCCCTCACAGATACGCAGTATTTT. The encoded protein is CASSSTSPLTDTQYF.

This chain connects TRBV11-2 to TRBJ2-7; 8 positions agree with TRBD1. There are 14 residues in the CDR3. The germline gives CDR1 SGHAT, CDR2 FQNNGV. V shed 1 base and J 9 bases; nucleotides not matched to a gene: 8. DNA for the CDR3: TGTGCCAGCAGCTTAGTCGGACAGGGTCTAAGGCAGTACTTC. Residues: CASSLVGQGLRQYF.

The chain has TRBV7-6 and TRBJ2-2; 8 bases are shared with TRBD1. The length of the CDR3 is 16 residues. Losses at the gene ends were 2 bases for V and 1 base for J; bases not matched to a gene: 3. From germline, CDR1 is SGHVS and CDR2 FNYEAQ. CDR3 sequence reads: CASSLKGQENTGELFF. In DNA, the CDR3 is TGTGCCAGCAGCTTAAAGGGACAGGAGAACACCGGGGAGCTGTTTTTT.

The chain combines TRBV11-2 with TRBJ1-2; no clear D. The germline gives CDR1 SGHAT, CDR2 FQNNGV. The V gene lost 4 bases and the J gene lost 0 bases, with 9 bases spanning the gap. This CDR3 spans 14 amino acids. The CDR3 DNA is TGTGCCAGCAGCTCCCGCGGGACTAACTATGGCTACACCTTC. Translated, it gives CASSSRGTNYGYTF.